Following are 22 T cell receptor beta chains from one sample sequenced in a study of T cells after yellow fever vaccination. TCRdb called the 5' RACE reads again in MiXCR, with one record for every CDR3 protein. The table shows some 670,000 distinct CDR3 sequences, with more than 9% occurring only once. The input for sequencing was PBMCs, taken on the day of the yellow fever booster vaccination. The receptors here all came from a young man who received the YFV17D yellow fever vaccine.

This clonotype was seen only a few times. The V call is TRBV11-2, the J call TRBJ2-3, with unresolved D. This CDR3 region has 13 residues. The V and J ends lost 5 bases and 6 bases respectively, with 12 bases between them. From germline, CDR1 is SGHAT and CDR2 FQNNGV. This CDR3 is CASSTRSRDTQYF. Written as DNA, the CDR3 is TGTGCCAGCAGCACGCGATCTCGGGATACGCAGTATTTT. Full variable domain (remainder filled in from reference TRBV11-2 and TRBJ2-3): EAGVAQSPRYKIIEKRQSVAFWCNPISGHATLYWYQQILGQGPKLLIQFQNNGVVDDSQLPKDRFSAERLKGVDSTLKIQPAKLEDSAVYLCASSTRSRDTQYFGPGTRLTVL.

This chain uses TRBV24-1 with TRBJ2-1; 14 bases agree with TRBD2. The CDR3 has 19 residues. Germline assignment: CDR1 KGHDR and CDR2 SFDVKD. The V gene end was trimmed by 2 bases and the J gene end by 9 bases; junction bases not matched to a gene: 14. The CDR3 DNA is TGTGCCACCAGTGATTCCCGGACTAGCGGGAGGTATACTGGCGGTGAGCAGTTCTTC. The encoded protein is CATSDSRTSGRYTGGEQFF.

The chain combines TRBV6-6 with TRBJ2-7, with D tentatively TRBD1 (5 bases). Germline V lookup: CDR1 MNHNY, CDR2 SVGAGI (reference sequence). The CDR3 has 12 amino acids. Trimming pared 6 bases from V and 0 bases from J, leaving 6 bases between. This CDR3 is CASRQDSYEQYF. As DNA, the CDR3 is TGTGCCAGCAGACAGGACTCCTACGAGCAGTACTTC.

The table lists this clonotype with a few counts. The V and J genes are TRBV12-3 or TRBV12-4 and TRBJ1-6; D is possibly TRBD1 (5 bases). This CDR3 has 16 residues. The V end lost 5 bases, the J end lost 9 bases, and 20 bases lay between the germline ends. CDR3 DNA: TGTGCCAGCAGTCCCATGGGGCAGATAGGGGCTTCACCCCTCCACTTT. Translated: CASSPMGQIGASPLHF.

There are a few counts of this clonotype. This chain joins TRBV27 and TRBJ2-1; the D gene is possibly TRBD2 (5 bases). This CDR3 is 16 amino acids long. From germline, CDR1 is MNHEY and CDR2 SMNVEV (reference sequence). V was cut by 6 bases and J by 5 bases, with 20 bases left in between. Here the CDR3 DNA reads TGTGCCAGCAGCCCGCGTCAGCGCTACGGGGACAATGAGCAGTTCTTC. It specifies CASSPRQRYGDNEQFF.

The V gene is TRBV7-9, the J gene TRBJ2-7; D possibly corresponds to TRBD1 (5 bases). CDR1 is SEHNR and CDR2 is FQNEAQ in the germline V gene (reference sequence). Trimming stripped 1 base from V and 7 bases from J, with 11 bases between. This CDR3 spans 13 amino acids. The CDR3 bases are TGTGCCAGCAGCTTAGAGGGGTCCTGGGAGCAGTACTTC. Encoded protein: CASSLEGSWEQYF.

This clonotype was detected a few times. J is TRBJ2-6 and V is TRBV18, with 9 bases lining up with TRBD2. CDR1 is KGHSH, CDR2 LQKENI, per germline. The CDR3 runs 18 residues. After removal of 4 bases from V and 2 bases from J, the junction contained 9 bases not matched to a gene. The DNA for the CDR3 is TGTGCCAGCTCACTACCGGGACTAGCTTTTCCTGGGGCCAACGTCCTGACTTTC. This translates into CASSLPGLAFPGANVLTF.

The rearrangement joins TRBV5-1 to TRBJ2-1, with TRBD1 matching over 8 bases. From germline, CDR1 is SGHRS and CDR2 YFSETQ. This CDR3 is 16 amino acids long. The V gene end was trimmed by 0 bases and the J gene end by 7 bases; junction bases not matched to a gene: 9. The CDR3 is CASSLGWTGTVNEQFF. The CDR3 coding sequence is TGCGCCAGCAGCTTGGGGTGGACAGGGACGGTGAATGAGCAGTTCTTC.

The gene calls are TRBV9 and TRBJ1-4, with 8 bases identical to TRBD1. V lost 0 bases to trimming and J lost 2 bases; unmatched junction nucleotides: 12. This CDR3 is built from 19 residues. Per germline, CDR1 SGDLS and CDR2 YYNGEE. Here the CDR3 DNA reads TGTGCCAGCAGCGTAGACCTCGGACAGGGTCAGGCGACTAATGAAAAACTGTTTTTT. Its translation is CASSVDLGQGQATNEKLFF.

This clonotype was counted a few times. The V and J genes are TRBV19 and TRBJ2-1, with TRBD2 matching over 11 bases. CDR3 length: 16 amino acids. Germline CDR1 reads LNHDA; CDR2 reads SQIVND (reference sequence). J gave up 6 bases and V 3 bases, and 7 bases lay outside the gene matches. DNA for the CDR3: TGTGCCAGTAGTATTCGGGTTAGCGGGAGGGCCAATGAGCAGTTCTTC. Amino acid sequence: CASSIRVSGRANEQFF. Combining the CDR3 with reference TRBV19 and TRBJ2-1 gives the whole variable domain DGGITQSPKYLFRKEGQNVTLSCEQNLNHDAMYWYRQDPGQGLRLIYYSQIVNDFQKGDIAEGYSVSREKKESFPLTVTSAQKNPTAFYLCASSIRVSGRANEQFFGPGTRLTVL.

This clonotype was observed a few times. V and J are TRBV21-1 and TRBJ2-1; TRBD1 is the table's D call, not checked against the DNA. TRBV21-1 represents a pseudogene. This CDR3 comprises 15 residues. CDR3 loop: CASSKATGNYNEQFF. In DNA, the CDR3 is TGTGCCAGCAGCAAAGCGACAGGGAACTACAATGAGCAGTTCTTC.

The CDR3 DNA reads as TGTGCCAGCTCACTCGGGAGTGCAACTAATGAAAAACTGTTTTTT. Translated, it gives CASSLGSATNEKLFF. This chain connects TRBV18 to TRBJ1-4; D is ambiguous. This CDR3 region has 15 residues. Germline loops: CDR1 KGHSH, CDR2 LQKENI. Trimming pared 4 bases from V and 0 bases from J, leaving 9 bases between. Supplemented by reference TRBV18 and TRBJ1-4, the full variable domain reads NAGVMQNPRHLVRRRGQEARLRCSPMKGHSHVYWYRQLPEEGLKFMVYLQKENIIDESGMPKERFSAEFPKEGPSILRIQQVVRGDSAAYFCASSLGSATNEKLFFGSGTQLSVL.

The genes are TRBV6-2 or TRBV6-3 and TRBJ2-5; no firm D call. V was pared by 0 bases and J by 5 bases, with 10 bases between. The germline gives CDR1 MNHEY, CDR2 SVGEGT. The CDR3 sequence is 14 residues long. In nucleotides, the CDR3 is TGTGCCAGCAGTTACTCGAAAGGCCTGGAGACCCAGTACTTC. Residues: CASSYSKGLETQYF.

This clonotype was seen only a few times. The chain combines TRBV6-1 with TRBJ2-7; TRBD1 aligns across 7 bases. CDR1 and CDR2 (germline): MNHNS, SASEGT. The V and J ends lost 3 bases and 4 bases, in that order; junction bases with no gene match: 12. The CDR3 loop spans 16 amino acids. CDR3 amino acids: CASSESNTGVPYEQYF. The CDR3, as DNA: TGTGCCAGCAGTGAGTCTAATACAGGGGTTCCATACGAGCAGTACTTC.

On this clonotype itself: At one boundary the junction diverges from the germline segment, which might be a read error. V and J are TRBV3-1 and TRBJ2-1, with D tentatively TRBD2 (6 bases). This CDR3 region has 18 residues. Germline CDR1 and CDR2: LGHDT and YNNKEL (reference sequence). Here the CDR3 DNA reads TGTGCCAGCACCCAACGGAGGGCCGGATTGGGCTCCTACAATGAGCAGTTCTTC. Translation: CASTQRRAGLGSYNEQFF.

This CDR3 is CASSPMTTSSYEQYF. Here the CDR3 DNA reads TGTGCCAGCTCACCGATGACTACCAGCTCCTACGAGCAGTACTTC. V and J are TRBV18 and TRBJ2-7, with D possibly matching TRBD2 (5 bases). The CDR3 sequence is 15 residues long. Germline V gene sequence: CDR1 KGHSH, CDR2 LQKENI. Trimming removed 3 bases at V and 0 bases at J, with 12 bases between.

A few counts support this clonotype. The V and J genes are TRBV5-1 and TRBJ2-1; D remains ambiguous. Per the germline V gene, CDR1 is SGHRS and CDR2 is YFSETQ. Trimming removed 0 bases from V and 9 bases from J, with 13 bases in between. This CDR3 region has 14 residues. The CDR3 DNA reads as TGCGCCAGCAGCTTGGAGGTTGCGGTCGGTGAGCAGTTCTTC. This sequence encodes CASSLEVAVGEQFF.

This CDR3 is CASKTGSSNGELFF. The CDR3, as DNA: TGTGCCAGTAAGACCGGCAGTAGTAACGGGGAGCTGTTTTTT. The rearrangement joins TRBV2 to TRBJ2-2; the D is unclear. CDR1 is SNHLY and CDR2 is FYNNEI in the germline V gene. The CDR3 runs to 14 residues. With 9 bases removed from V and 7 bases from J, the gap between germline ends came to 18 bases.

This clonotype was seen repeatedly, ten times or more. This rearrangement joins TRBV30 to TRBJ1-2, with D maybe TRBD1 (5 bases). Trimming left V 3 bases short and J 4 bases short, with 9 bases between. This CDR3 contains 12 residues. CDR1 and CDR2 (germline): GTSNPN, SVGIG (reference sequence). The CDR3 reads CAWSHGGYGYTF. The CDR3 DNA is TGTGCCTGGAGCCACGGGGGCTATGGCTACACCTTC.

V usage is TRBV7-2 and J usage is TRBJ2-3; 10 bases are shared with TRBD2. This CDR3 has 15 amino acids. CDR1 is SGHTA, CDR2 FQGNSA, per germline. J gave up 6 bases and V 5 bases, and 8 bases lay outside the gene matches. CDR3 DNA sequence: TGTGCCAGCAGCCCTCGAGCGGGAGGGGACGATACGCAGTATTTT. Encoded protein: CASSPRAGGDDTQYF.

This clonotype was seen only a few times. The rearrangement links TRBV7-3 to TRBJ1-2; no firm D call. The CDR3 loop spans 13 amino acids. Germline V lookup: CDR1 SGHTA, CDR2 FQGTGA. The germline V and J ends were trimmed by 5 bases and 6 bases, with 13 bases remaining between them. The CDR3 bases are TGTGCCAGCAGCGGCTTTACGGGCCATGGCTACACCTTC. Its protein is CASSGFTGHGYTF. The whole variable domain, remainder taken from reference TRBV7-3 and TRBJ1-2, is GAGVSQTPSNKVTEKGKYVELRCDPISGHTALYWYRQSLGQGPEFLIYFQGTGAADDSGLPNDRFFAVRPEGSVSTLKIQRTERGDSAVYLCASSGFTGHGYTFGSGTRLTVV.

This chain connects TRBV7-9 to TRBJ1-1; 7 nucleotides line up with TRBD1. The CDR3 contains 13 residues. V trimming: 5 bases; J trimming: 6 bases; junction bases outside the gene matches: 6. The germline V gene has CDR1 SEHNR and CDR2 FQNEAQ (reference sequence). The CDR3, as DNA: TGTGCCAGCAGCCCCGGGAGGGGGCCTGAAGCTTTCTTT. Translating gives CASSPGRGPEAFF.